This is a list of T cell receptor beta chains from one sample in a study of CD8+CD57+ T cells in acquired aplastic anemia. TCRdb reprocessed the reads via MiXCR and lists one record per CDR3 protein. Of 450,000 to 600,000 distinct CDR3 sequences in the sample, under 40% were seen once. The sample comprised sorted CD4+, CD8+, or CD8+CD57+ T cells (not recorded which) from PBMCs. These TCRs come from a human donor with aplastic anemia. Both conserved end residues are part of each CDR3. Each record gives: V gene, D gene, J gene, clone size, CDR3 DNA, CDR3 protein. D genes are given only for firm matches. For some rows the clone size is stated as once, few or many, or as a class when expanded; others skip it.

>TRBV6-1|TRBD1|TRBJ1-1|few
TGTGCCAGCAGAAGACAGGGACGCCACACTGAAGCTTTCTTT
CASRRQGRHTEAFF
>TRBV19|NA|TRBJ1-5|many
TGTGCCAGTAGTATCGCTGGGTCTCAGCCCCAGCATTTT
CASSIAGSQPQHF
>TRBV14|TRBD2|TRBJ2-5|few
TGTGCCAGCAGCCAAGTTGCTAGCGGGGGTAAGGAGACCCAGTACTTC
CASSQVASGGKETQYF
>TRBV15|NA|TRBJ1-2|NA
TGTGCCACCAGCCCCCGGGGCATCTCTTCTGGCTACACCTTC
CATSPRGISSGYTF
>TRBV7-2|NA|TRBJ1-5|NA
TGTGCCAGCAGCGAATACCGGGACAGCAATCAGCCCCAGCATTTT
CASSEYRDSNQPQHF
>TRBV29-1|TRBD1|TRBJ2-3|NA
TGCAGCGCTGGGACAGTAGGGCCAGATACGCAGTATTTT
CSAGTVGPDTQYF
>TRBV2|NA|TRBJ1-3|NA
TGTGCCAGCAGCCGGAGGGACACTGGAGACACCATATATTTT
CASSRRDTGDTIYF
>TRBV14|TRBD1|TRBJ1-1|few
TGTGCCAGCAGCCCCCCGCAGGGACAGGGGAACACTGAAGCTTTCTTT
CASSPPQGQGNTEAFF
>TRBV7-2|TRBD2|TRBJ2-7|many
TGTGCCAGCAGCTCTCCGACTAGCGGGGGCTCGGAGCAGTACTTC
CASSSPTSGGSEQYF
>TRBV11-3|NA|TRBJ2-1|NA
TGTGCCAGCAGCCGACAAAACAATGAGCAGTTCTTC
CASSRQNNEQFF
>TRBV7-3|TRBD2|TRBJ2-7|once
TGTGCCAGCAGCCAAACTAGCGGGAGTGACACCTACGAGCAGTACTTC
CASSQTSGSDTYEQYF
>TRBV4-3|NA|TRBJ2-7|few
TGCGCCAGCAGCCAGACATTGGGGTCCTACGAGCAGTACTTC
CASSQTLGSYEQYF
>TRBV28|NA|TRBJ1-5|NA
TGTGCCGGCAGTTTGACACCGACCTATAGCAATCAGCCCCAGCATTTT
CAGSLTPTYSNQPQHF
>TRBV19|TRBD2|TRBJ2-5|few
TGTGCCAGCTCCCGGACTAGCGGGATGACTGGAGAGACCCAGTACTTC
CASSRTSGMTGETQYF
>TRBV28|NA|TRBJ1-2|NA
TGTGCCAGCAGTTCTTTCGTGGGAGGCTACACCTTC
CASSSFVGGYTF
>TRBV6-5|NA|TRBJ2-3|few
TGTGCCAGCAGTTCCTACATCGTCTCCGTGACAGATACGCAGTATTTT
CASSSYIVSVTDTQYF
>TRBV12-3/TRBV12-4|NA|TRBJ2-6|NA
TGTGCCAGCAGTCCCGGCGACAGGAGGGTGGAGGCCAACGTCCCGACTTTC
CASSPGDRRVEANVPTF
>TRBV11-2|NA|TRBJ1-1|few
TGTGCCAGCAGCTTAGATAACTTGGACAAAGCTTTCTTT
CASSLDNLDKAFF
>TRBV6-5|NA|TRBJ1-1|NA
TGTGCCAGCAGTTATACGGCCACTGAAGCTTTCTTT
CASSYTATEAFF
>TRBV20-1|NA|TRBJ2-5|NA
TGCAGTGCTAGAGGCCTAGCTTTGGGAGAGACCCAGTACTTC
CSARGLALGETQYF
>TRBV20-1|NA|TRBJ1-5|few
TGCAGTGCTGGGGTGCCGGGGGACGAGGGGCCCCAGCATTTT
CSAGVPGDEGPQHF
>TRBV2|NA|TRBJ2-7|many
TGTGCCAGCACCGTAGCGGCGTACGAGCAGTACTTC
CASTVAAYEQYF
>TRBV7-2|TRBD1|TRBJ1-2|many
TGTGCCAGCAGCTTAGACGGGACAGGGGGCGATGGCTACACCTTC
CASSLDGTGGDGYTF
>TRBV13|TRBD1|TRBJ1-6|many
TGTGCCAGCAGCCTACAGGGGGCTCTCGGTTCACCCCTCCACTTT
CASSLQGALGSPLHF
>TRBV13|NA|TRBJ2-5|NA
TGTGCCAGCAGCCCACGAGTCGATACGGCCGGGGCGGAGACCCAGTACTTC
CASSPRVDTAGAETQYF
>TRBV10-3|NA|TRBJ1-5|few
TGTGCCAGCAGTATACAGGGAAATAGCAATCAGCCCCAGCATTTT
CASSIQGNSNQPQHF
>TRBV2|NA|TRBJ2-7|NA
TGTGCCGGCAATGGGGGTGTCTCGGCCTACGGGCAGTACTTC
CAGNGGVSAYGQYF
>TRBV2|NA|TRBJ1-5|NA
TGCGCCAGCAGCCAAGAGTCAAGCAATCAGCCCCAGCATTTT
CASSQESSNQPQHF
>TRBV7-9|NA|TRBJ2-2|once
TGTGCCAGCAGCCAGGCGGGACAGAACACCGGGGAGCTGTTTTTT
CASSQAGQNTGELFF
>TRBV4-1|TRBD2|TRBJ2-7|NA
TGCGCCAGCAGCCAAGAGCTAGCGGAAACCTACGAGCAGTACTTC
CASSQELAETYEQYF
>TRBV6-1|NA|TRBJ1-3|NA
TGTGCCAGCAGTGAACAGGGCACTGGAAACACCATATATTTT
CASSEQGTGNTIYF
>TRBV25-1|TRBD1|TRBJ1-6|NA
TGTGCCAGCAGCCTCGGACAGGGCCTGGCCCGCCTAAATAATTCACCCCTCCACTTT
CASSLGQGLARLNNSPLHF
>TRBV10-3|NA|TRBJ2-4|few
TGTGCCAGCACCGCCGGACCCAAAAACATTCAGTACTTC
CASTAGPKNIQYF
>TRBV14|NA|TRBJ1-5|NA
TGTGCCAGCAGCCAAGTCTATGGCAACAATCAGCCCCAGCATTTT
CASSQVYGNNQPQHF
>TRBV2|TRBD1|TRBJ2-1|many
TGTGCCAGCCGGGACAGTGTAGTCAATGAGCAGTTCTTC
CASRDSVVNEQFF
>TRBV24-1|NA|TRBJ2-5|many
TGTGCCACCAGTGATTTTGGGTCCCAAGAGACCCAGTACTTC
CATSDFGSQETQYF
>TRBV7-8|NA|TRBJ1-5|many
TGTGCCAGCAGCTTAAGGCAGGGTAGCAATCAGCCCCAGCATTTT
CASSLRQGSNQPQHF
>TRBV20-1|NA|TRBJ1-6|many
TGCAGTGCCGTGGTCGGGACGGCTAGTTCACCCCTCCACTTT
CSAVVGTASSPLHF
>TRBV19|NA|TRBJ2-3|NA
TGTGCCAGTAGGAGTAGCGGAGGCACAGATACGCAGTATTTT
CASRSSGGTDTQYF
>TRBV28|TRBD1|TRBJ2-7|few
TGTGCCAGCAACCGGGACAGGGGTTCCGAGCAGTACTTC
CASNRDRGSEQYF
>TRBV6-1|NA|TRBJ1-5|few
TGTGCCAGCAAATTGGGCGATAGCAATCAGCCCCAGCATTTT
CASKLGDSNQPQHF
>TRBV11-1|TRBD2|TRBJ2-7|many
TGTGCCAGCAGCTCCCCCCGACTAGCGGCCCCCTACGAGCAGTACTTC
CASSSPRLAAPYEQYF
>TRBV7-3|TRBD1|TRBJ1-1|NA
TGTGCCAGCAGCCTTAGGACAGGGTGGAACACTGAAGCTTTCTTT
CASSLRTGWNTEAFF
>TRBV12-3/TRBV12-4|NA|TRBJ1-4|few
TGTGCCAGCAAAGCGAATGAAAAACTGTTTTTT
CASKANEKLFF
>TRBV11-2|TRBD2|TRBJ2-2|few
TGTGCCAGCAGCTTCAGACTAGCGGGAGCCACCGGGGAGCTGTTTTTT
CASSFRLAGATGELFF
>TRBV5-1|NA|TRBJ2-6|NA
TGCGCCAGCAGCTTGGACTTCTCTGGGGCCAACGTCCTGACTTTC
CASSLDFSGANVLTF
>TRBV7-9|NA|TRBJ2-1|many
TGTGCCAGCAGCCCGGGACAATACAATGAGCAGTTCTTC
CASSPGQYNEQFF
>TRBV7-2|TRBD1|TRBJ2-7|many
TGTGCCAGCAGCCCCGTGGGGACAGGGGGCACGAACGAGCAGTACTTC
CASSPVGTGGTNEQYF